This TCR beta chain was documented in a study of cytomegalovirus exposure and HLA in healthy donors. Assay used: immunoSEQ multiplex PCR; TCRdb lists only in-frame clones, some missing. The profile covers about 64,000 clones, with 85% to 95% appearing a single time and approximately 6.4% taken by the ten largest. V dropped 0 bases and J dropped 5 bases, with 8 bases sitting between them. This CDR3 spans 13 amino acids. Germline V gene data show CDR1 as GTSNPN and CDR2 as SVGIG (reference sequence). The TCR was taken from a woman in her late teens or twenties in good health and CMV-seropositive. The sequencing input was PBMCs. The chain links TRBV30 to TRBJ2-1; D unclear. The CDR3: CAWSVEVDNEQFF. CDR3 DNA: TGTGCCTGGAGTGTAGAGGTCGACAATGAGCAGTTCTTC.